The 22 T cell receptor beta chains below all came from one sample that was sequenced in a study of T cell repertoires in cytomegalovirus infection. Antigens for these TCRs are unknown. TCRdb analysed the reads with MiXCR anew, one entry per CDR3 protein. The sample carries about 310,000 distinct CDR3 sequences, around 25% recorded once. Sequenced here: cultured PBMCs, sampled from culture after CMV antigen stimulation. The receptors stem from a human donor in good health (CMV status not recorded). Some clones in this sample may be carry-over from other donors' samples.

This clonotype was counted at least ten times. The chain carries TRBV12-3 or TRBV12-4 and TRBJ1-2, with unresolved D. V was cut by 6 bases and J by 0 bases, with 14 bases left in between. The CDR3 consists of 15 residues. The CDR3: CASSIAAQTNYGYTF. CDR3 DNA sequence: TGTGCCAGCAGCATCGCGGCACAGACTAACTATGGCTACACCTTC.

This clonotype was observed a few times. CDR3 DNA sequence: TGCAGTGCTCTCACGGACAGAAGGGATTCTGGGGCCAACGTCCTGACTTTC. Its translation is CSALTDRRDSGANVLTF. V gene TRBV20-1 combines with J gene TRBJ2-6; D is possibly TRBD1 (6 bases). In germline, CDR1 is DFQATT, CDR2 SNEGSKA (reference sequence). The CDR3 runs to 17 residues. The V gene lost 5 bases and the J gene lost 1 base, with 18 bases spanning the gap.

This clonotype has only a few counts. The gene calls are TRBV2 and TRBJ2-1; D ambiguous. Germline assignment: CDR1 SNHLY and CDR2 FYNNEI. V was trimmed by 4 bases and J by 10 bases, leaving 11 bases between them. The CDR3 is 12 amino acids. CDR3 residues: CASSVGFVEQFF. As DNA, the CDR3 is TGTGCCAGCAGTGTAGGGTTCGTCGAGCAGTTCTTC.

In this sample, this clonotype turned up a few times. The J gene is TRBJ1-1, the V gene TRBV25-1; D gene uncertain. V was pared by 7 bases and J by 4 bases, with 13 bases between. The CDR3 has 13 amino acids. Germline V gene lookup returns CDR1 MGHDK and CDR2 SYGVNS. CDR3 coding DNA: TGTGCCAGCAAAGGGCAGCCGCCCACTGAAGCTTTCTTT. Amino acid sequence: CASKGQPPTEAFF.

The rearrangement joins TRBV6-2 or TRBV6-3 to TRBJ2-1, with D possibly TRBD2 on 5 matching bases. The CDR3 loop spans 18 amino acids. V was clipped by 0 bases and J by 9 bases, with 24 bases between them. Germline values: CDR1 MNHEY, CDR2 SVGEGT. CDR3 region: CASSYSTSGFRSSSEQFF. The CDR3 DNA reads as TGTGCCAGCAGTTACTCTACATCGGGGTTTAGGTCAAGCAGTGAGCAGTTCTTC.

This clonotype has ten or more counts. The chain employs TRBV19 and TRBJ1-5; D unclear. Looked up from germline, CDR1 is LNHDA and CDR2 is SQIVND (reference sequence). The CDR3 is 14 amino acids. Trimming took 5 bases from V and 1 from J, leaving 9 bases between them. The CDR3 spells CASSRAGSNQPQHF. Here the CDR3 DNA reads TGTGCCAGTAGTCGTGCGGGGAGCAATCAGCCCCAGCATTTT.

This clonotype was counted many times. V and J are TRBV7-8 and TRBJ1-6; maybe TRBD1 (5 bases). Trimming stripped 5 bases from V and 5 bases from J, with 16 bases between. The CDR3 length is 16 residues. CDR1 and CDR2 (germline): SGHVS, FQNEAQ. CDR3 nucleotides: TGTGCCAGCAGCCGCGATAGGGGCGGCCATAATTCACCCCTCCACTTT. Amino acids: CASSRDRGGHNSPLHF.

The V gene is TRBV12-3 or TRBV12-4, the J gene TRBJ1-1; D remains ambiguous. This CDR3 has 15 amino acids. V lost 2 bases to trimming and J lost 0 bases, with 10 bases between them. The CDR3 DNA is TGTGCCAGCAGTTTATGGTCCCTGGTGAACACTGAAGCTTTCTTT. Translating it yields CASSLWSLVNTEAFF.

The chain combines TRBV9 with TRBJ2-1; possibly TRBD2 for D (6 bases). Trimming pared 1 base from V and 4 bases from J, leaving 12 bases between. Germline V lookup: CDR1 SGDLS, CDR2 YYNGEE. This CDR3 has 15 amino acids. This CDR3 reads CASSVLGTSYNEQFF. CDR3 coding DNA: TGTGCCAGCAGCGTATTAGGGACTTCATACAATGAGCAGTTCTTC.

This clonotype has more than one count but fewer than ten. The chain joins TRBV19 to TRBJ2-6; 7 positions agree with TRBD1. CDR3 length: 14 amino acids. V lost 5 bases, J lost 5 bases, and 3 bases stayed unmatched. CDR1 is LNHDA and CDR2 is SQIVND in the germline V gene (reference sequence). The CDR3 coding sequence is TGTGCCAGTAGTGGGGGACAGTGGGCCAACGTCCTGACTTTC. This codes for CASSGGQWANVLTF. Full variable domain (remainder filled in from reference TRBV19 and TRBJ2-6): DGGITQSPKYLFRKEGQNVTLSCEQNLNHDAMYWYRQDPGQGLRLIYYSQIVNDFQKGDIAEGYSVSREKKESFPLTVTSAQKNPTAFYLCASSGGQWANVLTFGAGSRLTVL.

This clonotype showed up just a few times. The V call is TRBV29-1, the J call TRBJ2-1, with 7 bases that match TRBD2. CDR1 SQVTM and CDR2 ANQGSEA come from the germline V gene. CDR3 length equals 15 residues. The junction had 10 bases not matched to a gene; V was cut back by 7 bases and J by 1 base. CDR3 sequence (DNA): TGCAGCGCTCGGGGGGTCGGAGGGTCCTACAATGAGCAGTTCTTC. Translation: CSARGVGGSYNEQFF.

This rearrangement joins TRBV19 to TRBJ2-1; the match to TRBD2 covers 7 bases. V lost 3 bases, J lost 7 bases, and 9 bases stayed unmatched. Per the germline V gene, CDR1 is LNHDA and CDR2 is SQIVND (reference sequence). The CDR3 covers 15 residues. In DNA form, the CDR3 reads TGTGCCAGTAGTATGTGGGAGGGCCTAGGAAATGAGCAGTTCTTC. It codes for CASSMWEGLGNEQFF. Looking up the rest from reference TRBV19 and TRBJ2-1 gives the full variable domain: DGGITQSPKYLFRKEGQNVTLSCEQNLNHDAMYWYRQDPGQGLRLIYYSQIVNDFQKGDIAEGYSVSREKKESFPLTVTSAQKNPTAFYLCASSMWEGLGNEQFFGPGTRLTVL.

The chain has TRBV20-1 and TRBJ1-2; D gene unclear. Trimming took 3 bases from V and 6 from J, leaving 8 bases between them. Germline V gene lookup returns CDR1 DFQATT and CDR2 SNEGSKA (reference sequence). The CDR3 length is 11 residues. The CDR3 bases are TGCAGTGCTAGGGCGGGTCATGGCTACACCTTC. It is translated as CSARAGHGYTF.

The V and J genes are TRBV19 and TRBJ2-7; no clear D gene. Looked up from germline, CDR1 is LNHDA and CDR2 is SQIVND (reference sequence). The CDR3 is made up of 15 amino acids. Trimming stripped 5 bases from V and 2 bases from J, with 16 bases between. Here the CDR3 reads CASSEQQGRPYEQYF. The CDR3 DNA sequence: TGTGCCAGTAGTGAACAACAAGGACGGCCCTACGAGCAGTACTTC.

This clonotype was found many times. The CDR3 bases are TGCGCCAGCAGCCAAGACGGGGGGCGGATGCCATACGAGCAGTACTTC. Encoded protein: CASSQDGGRMPYEQYF. This sequence joins TRBV4-1 and TRBJ2-7; TRBD2 might be the D (7 bases). CDR3 length equals 16 residues. The germline V gene encodes CDR1 MGHRA and CDR2 YSYEKL. Trimming took off 0 bases at V and 4 bases at J, with 16 bases between the two ends.

The sample holds a few counts of this clonotype. The rearrangement uses TRBV6-2 or TRBV6-3 and TRBJ2-1; 11 bases are a match to TRBD1. Looked up from germline, CDR1 is MNHEY and CDR2 is SVGEGT. The CDR3 runs 16 residues. V trimming: 2 bases; J trimming: 6 bases; junction bases outside the gene matches: 6. The CDR3 nucleotides read TGTGCCAGCAGTTACCCGGGACAGGGGGACATCAATGAGCAGTTCTTC. Translation gives CASSYPGQGDINEQFF.

This clonotype occurred a few times. The chain is built from TRBV6-5 and TRBJ2-3; 13 bases are shared with TRBD2. This CDR3 is 14 amino acids long. Germline CDR1 and CDR2: MNHEY and SVGAGI. The J segment lost 9 bases and the V segment lost 6 bases, leaving 6 bases of the junction unmatched. CDR3 sequence (DNA): TGTGCCAGCAGACCCGGGACTAGCGGGAACACGCAGTATTTT. Encoded protein: CASRPGTSGNTQYF.

This clonotype was seen only a few times. At one end the junction does not follow the germline gene, possibly because of a read error. The V gene is TRBV12-3 or TRBV12-4, the J gene TRBJ2-1; D might be TRBD1 or TRBD2, each matching 5 bases. This CDR3 contains 12 residues. CDR3 bases: TGTGCCAGCAGTTTGCCCAGGGAGCGTCTTGGATTC. Encoded protein: CASSLPRERLGF.

J is TRBJ2-2 and V is TRBV7-2; 8 bases map to TRBD2. CDR1 is SGHTA, CDR2 FQGNSA, per germline. The V segment lost 1 base and the J segment 6 bases; nucleotides outside the gene matches: 7. The CDR3 covers 16 residues. This chain's CDR3 is CASSLGLAGPAGELFF. CDR3 DNA: TGTGCCAGCAGCTTAGGGCTAGCGGGCCCGGCCGGGGAGCTGTTTTTT.

The sample holds many counts of this clonotype. This chain connects TRBV28 to TRBJ2-2; D gene uncertain. V was clipped by 5 bases and J by 2 bases, with 6 bases between them. The CDR3 totals 13 residues. Germline V gene sequence: CDR1 MDHEN, CDR2 SYDVKM. The CDR3 is CASSGGNTGELFF. CDR3 DNA sequence: TGTGCCAGCAGTGGCGGTAACACCGGGGAGCTGTTTTTT.

The chain recombines TRBV7-2 with TRBJ1-1; D is ambiguous. The CDR3 contains 19 residues. The germline V and J ends were trimmed by 5 bases and 0 bases, with 25 bases remaining between them. Germline V gives CDR1 SGHTA, CDR2 FQGNSA. This CDR3 reads CASSPTSLGPATLNTEAFF. In DNA, the CDR3 is TGTGCCAGCAGCCCGACGTCCCTAGGGCCAGCCACACTGAACACTGAAGCTTTCTTT.

This clonotype was picked up many times. This rearrangement joins TRBV7-2 to TRBJ1-1; D might be TRBD1 (6 bases). The germline gives CDR1 SGHTA, CDR2 FQGNSA. V lost 3 bases and J 7 bases, leaving 15 bases between the germline ends. The CDR3 contains 14 residues. The CDR3 DNA reads TGTGCCAGCAGCTTGGTCGGGGGCGGTGTTGAAGCTTTCTTT. Protein: CASSLVGGGVEAFF.